This TCR beta chain derives from a study of naive CD8 T cells in extremely preterm neonates. Germline V gene lookup returns CDR1 SGHTA and CDR2 FQGTGA. Losses at the gene ends were 5 bases for V and 4 bases for J; bases not matched to a gene: 5. This CDR3 is built from 15 residues. Profiled with immunoSEQ multiplex PCR; TCRdb holds only in-frame clones, not every one. The sample has a few thousand clones, 95% to 97% seen once. This receptor was obtained from a human donor in good health. The sequencing sample was made of naive CD8+ T cells from blood. V gene TRBV7-3 combines with J gene TRBJ2-2; TRBD1 matches 9 bases. CDR3 sequence (DNA): TGTGCCAGCAGCCCGACAGGGGGGGCCACCGGGGAGCTGTTTTTT. It specifies CASSPTGGATGELFF.